This TCR beta chain was obtained from a study of Graves' ophthalmopathy and Graves' hyperthyroidism (dated by TCRdb to the late 2010s). In the study overall: Peripheral blood samples were taken at the time of initial diagnosis, before any treatment was given. In about 6 hyperthyroidism patients, T-cell repertoires of thyroid tissue and blood were compared. A discovery set of 90 to 100 patients (43 ophthalmopathy, under 65 stable hyperthyroidism) was enrolled to explore V-J signatures distinguishing ophthalmopathy from hyperthyroidism. For independent validation, a separate cohort was made up of around 18 hyperthyroidism patients plus 17 patients who later progressed from hyperthyroidism to ophthalmopathy. The study used TCR beta repertoire signatures to distinguish Graves' ophthalmopathy from Graves' hyperthyroidism and to predict progression to ophthalmopathy. In total, 135 blood samples were TCR-sequenced: approximately 42 ophthalmopathy, some 80 hyperthyroidism and some 17 hyperthyroidism-to-ophthalmopathy patients. Following sampling, methimazole starting at 30 mg daily was administered to hyperthyroidism patients, and high-dose intravenous methylprednisolone was administered to ophthalmopathy patients. The paper's findings and limits, for the study overall: In validation, the model predicted ophthalmopathy progression with roughly 68% sensitivity and roughly 72% specificity; 12 predicted patients were CT-confirmed with GO in a median of approximately 6.5 months. Among expanded thyroid clonotypes with frequency above 0.001, most also showed up in blood, which suggests that blood repertoires may reflect the thyroid immune response. Ophthalmopathy was separated from stable hyperthyroidism by the 13-signature model with about 88% sensitivity and just under 84% specificity in cross-validation and with 80%/75% in the test set. No statistical method was used to predetermine the sample size, and group allocation was not hidden from the investigators.

Notes on this clonotype: The antigen it recognizes is unknown. No base quality information exists; no much larger clone differs at one position.

For repertoire sequencing, the TCR beta CDR3 regions were amplified from RNA transcripts. The first round of RT-PCR was done with HTBI primers and the Qiagen OneStep RT-PCR kit, and was followed by a second round of multiplex PCR, then size selection and purification. Libraries were sequenced on an Illumina HiSeq2000 using paired-end 100 bp reads. Regarding the original processing steps: SOAPnuke was used for read processing, and reads with adapters, uncalled bases, a mean Phred below 15, or no exact constant-primer or identifier match were discarded. COPE v1.2.5 was used to merge the high-quality paired reads. Each unique nucleotide sequence was defined as a clonotype, and clonotypes were aligned to IMGT TRB V, D and J references with MiTCR v1.1. Analysis was restricted to V-J combinations with a frequency above 0.0001, which covered 98% to 99.2% of repertoires. A TCR clonal expansion and chaos score per V-J combination was defined as the ratio of F50 clonal expansion to chaos observed in the TCRdist matrix. Welch's t-statistics and random forest were used to reduce features to about a dozen V-J combinations, which were fed into a naive Bayes classifier. Thyroid-blood repertoire similarity was quantified with the Morisita-Horn index. TCRdb cleaned the public reads at Q25 with fastp, built clones with MiXCR and kept in-frame beta chains. Rows are combined by CDR3 protein, so each entry shows the most common genes and DNA. TCRdb's processing, not the study's, gives the V and J calls here. The sample table records a few hundred thousand distinct CDR3 sequences; 17% of these occur just once. The top ten hold roughly 2.4% of the sample.

V is reduced by 4 bases and J by 4 bases, leaving a spacing of 14 bases between them. In the germline V gene, CDR1 corresponds to SGHDT and CDR2 to YYEEEE. The CDR3 sequence holds 14 residues, the cysteine and phenylalanine included. Only the CDR3 portion is preserved as DNA: 42 bases, with reading frame beginning at the first base. A patient counted as having stable hyperthyroidism if there was no progression to ophthalmopathy within 18 months of follow-up. Hyperthyroidism patients were newly diagnosed, with disease duration under 2 months, and aged 18 to 65 years. Anyone with other autoimmune diseases, uncontrolled infections, pregnancy or lactation was excluded from the study. Clinical symptoms, serum thyroxine, TRAb, thyroid ultrasound and orbital computed tomography formed the basis of the diagnosis. Using Ficoll-Paque density gradient centrifugation, PBMCs were isolated from less than 11 ml of fresh peripheral blood. Trizol reagent was used to extract the total RNA, and its quality was then checked on an Agilent 2100 Bioanalyzer.

This receptor was identified in an adult woman with stable Graves' hyperthyroidism. The chain was built from TRBV5-6 and TRBJ2-5; the D gene is possibly TRBD1, with 7 bases matching. The sequenced sample was peripheral blood. The nucleotide sequence is TGTGCCAGCAGCCTGGGGACAGCGGGAGAGACCCAGTACTTC. It translates to CASSLGTAGETQYF.